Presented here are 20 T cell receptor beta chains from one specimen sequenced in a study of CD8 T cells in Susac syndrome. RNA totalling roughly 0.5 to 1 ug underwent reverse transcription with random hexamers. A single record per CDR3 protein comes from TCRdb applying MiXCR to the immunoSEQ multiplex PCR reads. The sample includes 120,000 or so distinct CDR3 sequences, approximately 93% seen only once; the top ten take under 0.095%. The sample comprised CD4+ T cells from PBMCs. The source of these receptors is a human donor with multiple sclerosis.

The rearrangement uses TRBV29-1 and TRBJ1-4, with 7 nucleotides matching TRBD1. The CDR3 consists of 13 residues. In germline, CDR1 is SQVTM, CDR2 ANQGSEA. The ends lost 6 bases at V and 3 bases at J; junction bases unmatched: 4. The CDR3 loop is CSVATGSNEKLFF. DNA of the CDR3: TGCAGCGTCGCGACAGGGTCTAATGAAAAACTGTTTTTT.

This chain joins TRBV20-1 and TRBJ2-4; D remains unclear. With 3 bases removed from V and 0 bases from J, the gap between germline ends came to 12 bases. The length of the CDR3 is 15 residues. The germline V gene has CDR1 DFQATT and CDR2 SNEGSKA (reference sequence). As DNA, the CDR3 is TGCAGTGCTAGGGCGCAGCAACTAGCCAAAAACATTCAGTACTTC. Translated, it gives CSARAQQLAKNIQYF.

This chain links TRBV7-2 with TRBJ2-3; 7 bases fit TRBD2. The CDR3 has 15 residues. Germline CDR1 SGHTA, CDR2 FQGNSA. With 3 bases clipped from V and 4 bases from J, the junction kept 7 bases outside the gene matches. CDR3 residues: CASSLWGGEADTQYF. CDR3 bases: TGTGCCAGCAGCTTGTGGGGAGGGGAGGCAGATACGCAGTATTTT.

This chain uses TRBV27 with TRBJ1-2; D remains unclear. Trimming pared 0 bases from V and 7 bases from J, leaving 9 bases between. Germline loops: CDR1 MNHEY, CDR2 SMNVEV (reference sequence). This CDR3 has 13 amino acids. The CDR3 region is CASSLSRVGGYTF. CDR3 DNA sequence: TGTGCCAGCAGTTTATCGAGGGTGGGTGGCTACACCTTC.

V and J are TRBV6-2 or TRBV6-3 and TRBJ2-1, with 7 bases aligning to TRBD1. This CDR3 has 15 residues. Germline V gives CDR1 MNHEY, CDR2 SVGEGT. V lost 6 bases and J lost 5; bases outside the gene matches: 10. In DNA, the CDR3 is TGTGCCAGCAGGACCGCAGGGGGTGAGAACAATGAGCAGTTCTTC. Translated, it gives CASRTAGGENNEQFF.

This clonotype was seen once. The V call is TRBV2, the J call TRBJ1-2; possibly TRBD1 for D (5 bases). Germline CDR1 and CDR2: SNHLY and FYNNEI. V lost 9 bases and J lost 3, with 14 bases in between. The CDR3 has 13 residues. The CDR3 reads CASPGTEDYGYTF. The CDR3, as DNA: TGTGCCAGTCCCGGGACCGAGGACTATGGCTACACCTTC.

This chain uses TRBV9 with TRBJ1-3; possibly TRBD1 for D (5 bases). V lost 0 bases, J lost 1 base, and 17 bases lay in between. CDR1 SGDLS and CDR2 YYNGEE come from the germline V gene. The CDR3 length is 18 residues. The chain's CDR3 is CASSVVSGSRGSGNTIYF. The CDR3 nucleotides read TGTGCCAGCAGCGTAGTTTCAGGGAGTCGAGGATCTGGAAACACCATATATTTT.

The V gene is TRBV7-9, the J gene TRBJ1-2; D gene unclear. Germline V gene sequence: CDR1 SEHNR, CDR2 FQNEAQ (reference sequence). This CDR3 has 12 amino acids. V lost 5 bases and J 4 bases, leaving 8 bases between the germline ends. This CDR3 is CASSAYSYGYTF. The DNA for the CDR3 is TGTGCCAGCAGCGCGTACAGCTATGGCTACACCTTC.

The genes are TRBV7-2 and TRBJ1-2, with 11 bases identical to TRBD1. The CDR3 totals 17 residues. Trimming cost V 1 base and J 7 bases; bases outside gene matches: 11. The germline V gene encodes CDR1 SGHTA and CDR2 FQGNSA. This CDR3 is CASSLEALGQGVIGYTF. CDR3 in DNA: TGTGCCAGCAGCTTAGAGGCTCTGGGACAGGGGGTGATTGGCTACACCTTC. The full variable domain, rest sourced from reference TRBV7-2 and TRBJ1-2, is GAGVSQSPSNKVTEKGKDVELRCDPISGHTALYWYRQSLGQGLEFLIYFQGNSAPDKSGLPSDRFSAERTGGSVSTLTIQRTQQEDSAVYLCASSLEALGQGVIGYTFGSGTRLTVV.

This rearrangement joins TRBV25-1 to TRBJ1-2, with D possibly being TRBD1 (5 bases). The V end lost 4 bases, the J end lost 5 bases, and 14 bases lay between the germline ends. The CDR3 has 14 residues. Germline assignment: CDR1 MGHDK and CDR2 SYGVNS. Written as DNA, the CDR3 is TGTGCCAGCAGTGTGCAAGGGGCAGTATATGGCTACACCTTC. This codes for CASSVQGAVYGYTF.

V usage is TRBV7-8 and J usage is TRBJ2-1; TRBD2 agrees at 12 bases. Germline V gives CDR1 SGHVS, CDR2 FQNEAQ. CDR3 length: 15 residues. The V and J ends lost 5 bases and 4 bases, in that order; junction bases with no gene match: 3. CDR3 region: CASSLGLAGYNEQFF. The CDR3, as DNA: TGTGCCAGCAGCCTAGGACTAGCGGGATACAATGAGCAGTTCTTC.

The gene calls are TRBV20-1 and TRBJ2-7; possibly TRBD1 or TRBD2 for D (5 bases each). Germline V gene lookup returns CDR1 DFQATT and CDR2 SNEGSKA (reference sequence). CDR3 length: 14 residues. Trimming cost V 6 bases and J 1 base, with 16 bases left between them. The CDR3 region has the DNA TGCAGTGCCTCCCGTCGGGGCAGATCCTACGAGCAGTACTTC. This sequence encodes CSASRRGRSYEQYF.

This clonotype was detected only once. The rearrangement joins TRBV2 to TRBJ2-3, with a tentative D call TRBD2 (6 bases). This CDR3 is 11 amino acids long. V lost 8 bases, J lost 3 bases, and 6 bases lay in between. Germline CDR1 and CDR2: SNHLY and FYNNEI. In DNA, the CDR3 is TGTGCCAGCCGGGAGACAGATACGCAGTATTTT. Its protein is CASRETDTQYF.

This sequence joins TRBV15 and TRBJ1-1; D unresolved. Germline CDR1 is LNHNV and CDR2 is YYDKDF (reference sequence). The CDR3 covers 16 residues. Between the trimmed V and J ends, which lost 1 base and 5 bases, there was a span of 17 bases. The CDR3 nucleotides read TGTGCCACCAGCAGAGGAGGGTCGCTGGGCGGGACTGAAGCTTTCTTT. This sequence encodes CATSRGGSLGGTEAFF.

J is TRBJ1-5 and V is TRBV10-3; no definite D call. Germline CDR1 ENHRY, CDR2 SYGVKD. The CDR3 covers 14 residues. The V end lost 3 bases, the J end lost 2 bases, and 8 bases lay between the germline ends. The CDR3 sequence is CAISDASGNQPQHF. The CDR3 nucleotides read TGTGCCATCAGTGACGCCTCTGGCAATCAGCCCCAGCATTTT.

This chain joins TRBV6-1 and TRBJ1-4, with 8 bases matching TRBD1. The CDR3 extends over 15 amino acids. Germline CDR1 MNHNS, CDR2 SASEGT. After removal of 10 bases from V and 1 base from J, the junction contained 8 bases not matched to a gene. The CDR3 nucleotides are TGTGCCACCAGGACAGGGAGTAGAACTAATGAAAAACTGTTTTTT. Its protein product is CATRTGSRTNEKLFF.

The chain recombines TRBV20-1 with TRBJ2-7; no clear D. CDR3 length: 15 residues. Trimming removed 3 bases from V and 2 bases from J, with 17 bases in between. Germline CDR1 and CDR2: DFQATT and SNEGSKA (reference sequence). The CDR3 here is CSASGPGWAPYEQYF. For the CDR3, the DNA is TGCAGTGCTAGTGGTCCGGGCTGGGCGCCCTACGAGCAGTACTTC.

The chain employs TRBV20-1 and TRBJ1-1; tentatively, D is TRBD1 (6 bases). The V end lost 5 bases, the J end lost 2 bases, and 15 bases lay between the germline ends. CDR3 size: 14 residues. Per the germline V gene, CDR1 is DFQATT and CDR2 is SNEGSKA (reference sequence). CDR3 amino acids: CSASPRTANTEAFF. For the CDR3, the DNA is TGCAGTGCTTCCCCAAGGACAGCCAACACTGAAGCTTTCTTT.

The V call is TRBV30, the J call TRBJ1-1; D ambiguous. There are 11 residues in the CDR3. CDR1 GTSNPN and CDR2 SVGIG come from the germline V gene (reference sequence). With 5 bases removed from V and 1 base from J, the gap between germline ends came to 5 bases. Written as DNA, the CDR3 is TGTGCCTGGGCAAAGAACACTGAAGCTTTCTTT. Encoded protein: CAWAKNTEAFF. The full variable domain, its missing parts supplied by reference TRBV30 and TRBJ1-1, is SQTIHQWPATLVQPVGSPLSLECTVEGTSNPNLYWYRQAAGRGLQLLFYSVGIGQISSEVPQNLSASRPQDRQFILSSKKLLLSDSGFYLCAWAKNTEAFFGQGTRLTVV.

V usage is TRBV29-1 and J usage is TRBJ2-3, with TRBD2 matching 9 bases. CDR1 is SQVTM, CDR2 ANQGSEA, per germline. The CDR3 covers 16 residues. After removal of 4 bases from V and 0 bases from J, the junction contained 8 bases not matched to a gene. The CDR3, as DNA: TGCAGCGTTGCCCCTAGACTAGCGGTTAGCACAGATACGCAGTATTTT. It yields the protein CSVAPRLAVSTDTQYF.